The entry below gives a single T cell receptor (beta chain) sequence along with its context. The data belong to a study of patients and donors after allogeneic stem cell transplantation. TCRdb reanalysed the RT-PCR reads using MiXCR and keeps one entry per CDR3 protein. This sample has 190,000 or so distinct CDR3 sequences, with about 37% found just once. The V and J ends lost 2 bases and 4 bases respectively, with 11 bases between them. CDR1 is SGHAT, CDR2 FQNNGV, per germline. This CDR3 region has 14 residues. Specimen: blood, either unsorted or a sorted T cell fraction (not recorded which). The chain has TRBV11-2 and TRBJ1-1, with D hard to call. The clonotype was recovered from a human donor who was either an allogeneic HSCT recipient or a stem cell or donor lymphocyte infusion donor (not recorded which). It is not recorded whose cells these are; they may come from a transplant donor. CDR3 loop: CASSLFVGSTEAFF. DNA for the CDR3: TGTGCCAGCAGCTTATTTGTGGGGAGCACTGAAGCTTTCTTT.